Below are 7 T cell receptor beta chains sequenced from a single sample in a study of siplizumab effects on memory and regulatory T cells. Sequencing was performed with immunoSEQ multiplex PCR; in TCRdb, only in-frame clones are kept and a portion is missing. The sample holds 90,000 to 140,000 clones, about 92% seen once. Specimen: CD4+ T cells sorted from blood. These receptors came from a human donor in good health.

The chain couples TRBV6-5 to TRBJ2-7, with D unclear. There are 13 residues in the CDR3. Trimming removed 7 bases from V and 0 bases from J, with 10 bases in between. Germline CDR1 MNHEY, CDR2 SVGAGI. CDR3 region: CASTNPVSYEQYF. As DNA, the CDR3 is TGTGCCAGCACTAACCCCGTCTCCTACGAGCAGTACTTC.

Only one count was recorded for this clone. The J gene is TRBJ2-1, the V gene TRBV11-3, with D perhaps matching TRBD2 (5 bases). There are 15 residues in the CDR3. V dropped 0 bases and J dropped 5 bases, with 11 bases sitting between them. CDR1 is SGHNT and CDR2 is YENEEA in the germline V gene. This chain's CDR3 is CASSLESGRNNEQFF. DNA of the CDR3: TGTGCCAGCAGCTTAGAGAGCGGACGAAACAATGAGCAGTTCTTC.

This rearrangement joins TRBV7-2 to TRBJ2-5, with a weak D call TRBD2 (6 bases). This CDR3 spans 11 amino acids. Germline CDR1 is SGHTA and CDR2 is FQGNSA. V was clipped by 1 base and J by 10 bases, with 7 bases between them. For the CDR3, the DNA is TGTGCCAGCAGCTTAGTGGGAGGCCAGTACTTC. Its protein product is CASSLVGGQYF.

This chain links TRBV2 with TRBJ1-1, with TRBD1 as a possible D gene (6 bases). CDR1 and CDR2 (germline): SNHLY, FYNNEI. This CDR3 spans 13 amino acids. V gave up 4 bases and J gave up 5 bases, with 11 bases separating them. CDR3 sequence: CASSVEGETEAFF. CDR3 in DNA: TGTGCCAGCAGTGTAGAGGGGGAAACTGAAGCTTTCTTT.

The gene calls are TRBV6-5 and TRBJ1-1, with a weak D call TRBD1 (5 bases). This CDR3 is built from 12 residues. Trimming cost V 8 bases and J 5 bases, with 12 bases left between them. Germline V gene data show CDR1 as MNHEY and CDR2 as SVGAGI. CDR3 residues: CASSGQGTEAFF. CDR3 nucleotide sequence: TGTGCCAGCTCTGGGCAGGGTACTGAAGCTTTCTTT.

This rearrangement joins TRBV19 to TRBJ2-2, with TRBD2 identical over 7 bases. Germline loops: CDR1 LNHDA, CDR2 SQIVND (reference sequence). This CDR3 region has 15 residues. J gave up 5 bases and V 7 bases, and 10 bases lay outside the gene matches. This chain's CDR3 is CASKLSGGPTGELFF. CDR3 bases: TGTGCCAGTAAGCTGTCGGGGGGACCAACCGGGGAGCTGTTTTTT.

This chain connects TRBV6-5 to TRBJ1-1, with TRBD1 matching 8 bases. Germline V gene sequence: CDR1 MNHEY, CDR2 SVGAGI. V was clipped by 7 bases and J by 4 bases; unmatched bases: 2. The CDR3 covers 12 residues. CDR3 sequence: CASIDRGTEAFF. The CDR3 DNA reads TGTGCCAGCATCGACAGGGGCACTGAAGCTTTCTTT.